The entry that follows covers one T cell receptor beta chain sequence. The sample is drawn from a study of blood T cell repertoires in COVID-19. The germline V and J ends were trimmed by 4 bases and 3 bases, with 10 bases remaining between them. The CDR3 runs 13 residues. Germline V gives CDR1 SGHDN, CDR2 FVKESK. Sequenced by immunoSEQ multiplex PCR; TCRdb stores in-frame clones only, minus some. The data contain some 490,000 clones, approximately 85% of them seen just once; the ten biggest clones take up approximately 2.9%. The chain links TRBV14 to TRBJ2-7; no clear D. The origin of this receptor is a human donor in a cohort sampled during active COVID-19. The sample consisted of peripheral blood. The chain's CDR3 is CASSRDTVYEQYF. CDR3 in DNA: TGTGCCAGCAGCCGAGACACAGTCTACGAGCAGTACTTC.